This T cell receptor (beta chain) was captured in a study of T cell responses to AZD1222 COVID-19 vaccine. Study-wide background: Pooled samples include second doses given at about 4 or 12 weeks.

V shed 0 bases, J shed 4 bases, and the junction held 2 bases outside the gene matches. The germline gives CDR1 KGHSY, CDR2 FQNENV. The CDR3 length is 14 residues. Assay: immunoSEQ multiplex PCR; the TCRdb copy retains only in-frame clones and omits some. The table records about 120,000 clones, more than 85% of them present only once. Findings of the study overall: Close to half of spike-specific TCRs reportedly recognize unmutated variant regions. Sampled repertoires all dated from after the peak T cell response. Only 5 or 6 AZD1222 recipients tested seropositive at baseline.

In this sample, this clone turned up once. Its antigen remains unknown. The V call is TRBV16, the J call TRBJ1-2; 7 positions match TRBD1. Source: peripheral blood, taken on day 0 of AZD1222 vaccination. The clonotype originates from an adult in good health. CDR3 residues: CASSQSGQVYGYTF. The CDR3 coding sequence is TGTGCCAGCAGCCAATCAGGACAGGTCTATGGCTACACCTTC.